One T cell receptor beta chain is described in this entry. Its specificity is unknown. With 5 bases removed from V and 6 bases from J, the gap between germline ends came to 8 bases. This CDR3 has 12 amino acids. Germline CDR1 and CDR2: KGHSH and LQKENI. The protocol was immunoSEQ multiplex PCR, while the TCRdb copy is restricted to in-frame clones and leaves out a portion. Altogether approximately 100,000 clones are present, around nine tenths being singletons, with the ten largest covering 12%. These data come from a study of T cell responses to AZD1222 COVID-19 vaccine. The study, taken as a whole, reports: At baseline, just 5 or 6 AZD1222 recipients tested seropositive. Recipients of two AZD1222 doses showed rising Spike-specific TCR breadth and depth.

The source material was peripheral blood, sampled on day 0 of AZD1222 vaccination. This receptor was identified in an adult in good health. The chain combines TRBV18 with TRBJ2-1, with D hard to call. This chain's CDR3 is CASSALGNEQFF. CDR3 nucleotides: TGTGCCAGCTCAGCATTAGGCAATGAGCAGTTCTTC.